The 7 T cell receptor beta chains listed next were all sequenced from one sample in a study of blood T cells in healthy people across ages. Primers used in a second PCR of roughly 7 to 12 cycles were a sample-barcoded 5' primer and a J-beta primer mix. One entry per CDR3 protein results from TCRdb running MiXCR on the 5' RACE reads. The sample holds around 1.5 million distinct CDR3 sequences, roughly 40% seen once. Sample: blood. The origin of the receptors is a woman aged 18-30 years in good health.

V usage is TRBV12-3 or TRBV12-4 and J usage is TRBJ1-5, with 9 positions matching TRBD1. CDR3 length: 15 amino acids. Trimming cost V 2 bases and J 5 bases; bases outside gene matches: 4. CDR3 protein: CASSLHGTGYQPQHF. CDR3 DNA: TGTGCCAGCAGTTTACACGGGACAGGGTATCAGCCCCAGCATTTT.

The rearrangement uses TRBV5-1 and TRBJ2-6, with a weak D call TRBD1 (6 bases). CDR3 size: 15 residues. Trimming stripped 7 bases from V and 0 bases from J, with 11 bases between. Per germline, CDR1 SGHRS and CDR2 YFSETQ. The CDR3 sequence: CASADRSSGANVLTF. DNA for the CDR3: TGCGCCAGCGCCGACAGGAGCTCTGGGGCCAACGTCCTGACTTTC.

The rearrangement joins TRBV6-5 to TRBJ1-2, with D hard to call. The germline V and J ends were trimmed by 2 bases and 6 bases, with 10 bases remaining between them. The CDR3 is 13 amino acids. The germline V gene encodes CDR1 MNHEY and CDR2 SVGAGI. CDR3 residues: CASSYAPADGYTF. In DNA, the CDR3 is TGTGCCAGCAGTTACGCCCCTGCGGATGGCTACACCTTC.

In this sample, this clonotype turned up a few times. This chain links TRBV6-5 with TRBJ2-7, with TRBD1 matching 7 bases. CDR1 is MNHEY and CDR2 is SVGAGI in the germline V gene. This CDR3 contains 16 residues. V lost 5 bases, J lost 2 bases, and 12 bases stayed unmatched. The CDR3 nucleotides are TGTGCCAGCAGTCCCACACGTTGGCAGGGGGCCTACGAGCAGTACTTC. It yields the protein CASSPTRWQGAYEQYF.

The chain couples TRBV20-1 to TRBJ2-1, with a tentative D call TRBD2 (7 bases). CDR1 is DFQATT and CDR2 is SNEGSKA in the germline V gene (reference sequence). The CDR3 has 14 residues. Trimming cost V 0 bases and J 9 bases, with 15 bases left between them. CDR3 loop: CSARDRRGRGEQFF. CDR3 coding DNA: TGCAGTGCTAGAGATCGGCGGGGGCGGGGTGAGCAGTTCTTC.

For this clonotype: This may be a read error: a much more frequent sequence differs by one nucleotide. The V and J genes are TRBV4-1 and TRBJ2-3; D gene unclear. The CDR3 has 15 residues. The V gene's germline CDR1 is MGHRA and CDR2 YSYEKL. The CDR3 protein is CASGQEPLKGDTQYF. As DNA, the CDR3 is TGCGCCAGCGGCCAAGAACCCCTTAAAGGAGATACGCAGTATTTT.

This chain links TRBV6-1 with TRBJ1-5; D remains ambiguous. This CDR3 has 12 amino acids. With 6 bases removed from V and 4 bases from J, the gap between germline ends came to 7 bases. Germline CDR1 reads MNHNS; CDR2 reads SASEGT. The CDR3 loop is CASRAQNQPQHF. As DNA, the CDR3 is TGTGCCAGCAGGGCCCAGAATCAGCCCCAGCATTTT.